This record concerns one T cell receptor beta chain sequence. Germline V gene data show CDR1 as SGHTS and CDR2 as YDEGEE. The J segment lost 5 bases and the V segment lost 2 bases, leaving 4 bases of the junction unmatched. This CDR3 contains 13 residues. The sample originates from a study of blood T cell repertoires in COVID-19. Study-level background: Material from acute and convalescent COVID-19 was sourced from the United States, Italy and Spain. PBMCs, B-cell-depleted T cells, or T cells were the source of the cDNA or gDNA that made up the material.

Authors' data handling: Quantification of nucleated cells was approximated via reference gene primer amplification. Sequencing used immunoSEQ multiplex PCR; TCRdb keeps in-frame clones, though not all of them. V and J calls and clone size follow that table, whereas D and trimming were derived from the DNA. The sample lists about 430,000 clones; around 91% were seen once. The V and J genes are TRBV5-8 and TRBJ2-7; 7 positions agree with TRBD1. This receptor was obtained from a man younger than 40 who had recovered from COVID-19. Sequenced material: PBMCs or T cells enriched from blood (not recorded which). The chain's CDR3 is CASSLQGLNEQYF. In DNA, the CDR3 is TGTGCCAGCAGCTTACAGGGGTTGAACGAGCAGTACTTC.